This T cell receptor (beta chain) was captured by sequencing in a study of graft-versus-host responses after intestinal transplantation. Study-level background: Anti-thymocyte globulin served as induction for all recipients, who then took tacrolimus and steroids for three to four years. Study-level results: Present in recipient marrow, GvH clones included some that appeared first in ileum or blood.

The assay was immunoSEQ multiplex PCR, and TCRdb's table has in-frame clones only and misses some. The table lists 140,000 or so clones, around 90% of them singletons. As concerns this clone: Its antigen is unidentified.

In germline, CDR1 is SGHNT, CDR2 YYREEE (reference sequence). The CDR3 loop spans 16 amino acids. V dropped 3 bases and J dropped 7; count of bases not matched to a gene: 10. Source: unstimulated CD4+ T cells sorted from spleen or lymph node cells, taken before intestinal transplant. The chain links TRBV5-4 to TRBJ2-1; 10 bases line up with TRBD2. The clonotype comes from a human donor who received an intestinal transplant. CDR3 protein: CASSSPPAGGMNEQFF. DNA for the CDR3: TGTGCCAGCAGCTCCCCTCCAGCGGGAGGGATGAATGAGCAGTTCTTC.